This T cell receptor (beta chain) was sequenced in a study of Ad26.COV2.S vaccination and SARS-CoV-2 variants. Sample treatment: 15 to 20 received Ad26.COV2.S at low or high dose, single or two shots; about 5 received placebo; per-sample allocation not given. At day 63 after the first vaccine or placebo injection, samples were drawn. Study-level findings and limits: Similar non-spike TCR breadth was observed in recipients of vaccine and of placebo. There was reportedly substantial breadth in spike-specific CD8+ and CD4+ T cell responses after vaccination. People who got the vaccine had more spike-specific TCR breadth than people who got placebo.

This clone has a handful of counts. The antigen is not known. Measured with immunoSEQ multiplex PCR; TCRdb has only the in-frame clones, and not every one. The sample carries about 480,000 clones, 87% recorded once. There are 15 residues in the CDR3. V was clipped by 3 bases and J by 4 bases; unmatched bases: 3. Germline V CDR1 and CDR2: MDHEN, SYDVKM. Source: peripheral blood, taken in a trial of Ad26.COV2.S vaccine versus placebo. The chain is built from TRBV28 and TRBJ2-5; 12 positions agree with TRBD1. This receptor was obtained from a person aged 18-60 years who received the Ad26.COV2.S COVID-19 vaccine or a placebo. The CDR3 sequence is CASSLPGQGAETQYF. CDR3 DNA: TGTGCCAGCAGTTTGCCGGGACAGGGGGCAGAGACCCAGTACTTC.